One and the same sample provided the 28 T cell receptor beta chains below, sequenced in a study of beta chain features in type 1 diabetes. The whole isolated RNA underwent reverse transcription, so sequencing captured expressed TCRB transcripts. Sequencing was performed with immunoSEQ multiplex PCR; in TCRdb, only in-frame clones are kept and a portion is missing. This sample has around 240,000 clones; about 10% occur once, and the top ten carry approximately 0.035%. Specimen: naive CD4+ T cells from blood. The receptors derive from a young woman in good health.

This clone was counted only a few times. This sequence joins TRBV27 and TRBJ1-1; possible D gene TRBD1, 5 bases. The germline V and J ends were trimmed by 0 bases and 10 bases, with 12 bases remaining between them. CDR3 length: 13 residues. Looked up from germline, CDR1 is MNHEY and CDR2 is SMNVEV (reference sequence). CDR3: CASSLSDRLVAFF. The CDR3 nucleotides are TGTGCCAGCAGTTTATCTGACAGATTGGTAGCTTTCTTT.

This chain connects TRBV4-2 to TRBJ2-3, with D tentatively TRBD2 (6 bases). This CDR3 has 16 amino acids. Per germline, CDR1 LGHNA and CDR2 YNFKEQ. The V gene lost 1 base and the J gene lost 0 bases, with 11 bases spanning the gap. CDR3 DNA sequence: TGTGCCAGCAGCCAAGTGGTGGCGGGGAGCACAGATACGCAGTATTTT. Its translation: CASSQVVAGSTDTQYF.

The rearrangement links TRBV19 to TRBJ1-5; D remains ambiguous. This CDR3 spans 13 amino acids. Germline CDR1 is LNHDA and CDR2 is SQIVND (reference sequence). The V end lost 6 bases, the J end lost 6 bases, and 12 bases lay between the germline ends. The CDR3 DNA reads TGTGCCAGTAGCGCCGAGCCCCCTCAGCCCCAGCATTTT. It specifies CASSAEPPQPQHF.

This chain links TRBV7-2 with TRBJ2-1, with TRBD2 identical over 9 bases. Trimming at V came to 1 base and at J to 8 bases, leaving 6 bases not matched to a gene. Germline CDR1 and CDR2: SGHTA and FQGNSA. The CDR3 loop spans 15 amino acids. This CDR3 is CASSLVGGGAYEQFF. CDR3 nucleotide sequence: TGTGCCAGCAGCTTAGTTGGCGGGGGGGCTTATGAGCAGTTCTTC.

This clone has just a few counts. This CDR3 reads CSVKTGGGNYGYTF. CDR3 sequence (DNA): TGCAGCGTCAAAACGGGGGGCGGTAACTATGGCTACACCTTC. The chain couples TRBV29-1 to TRBJ1-2; TRBD1 is a possible D gene (6 bases). CDR3 length equals 14 residues. Trimming took 6 bases from V and 1 from J, leaving 15 bases between them. Germline V lookup: CDR1 SQVTM, CDR2 ANQGSEA. The full variable domain, its missing parts supplied by reference TRBV29-1 and TRBJ1-2, is SAVISQKPSRDICQRGTSLTIQCQVDSQVTMMFWYRQQPGQSLTLIATANQGSEATYESGFVIDKFPISRPNLTFSTLTVSNMSPEDSSIYLCSVKTGGGNYGYTFGSGTRLTVV.

This clone was observed a handful of times. The rearrangement links TRBV19 to TRBJ2-5; 10 bases are a match to TRBD2. The CDR3 has 15 residues. Germline lookup yields CDR1 LNHDA and CDR2 SQIVND (reference sequence). The V gene end was trimmed by 3 bases and the J gene end by 8 bases; junction bases not matched to a gene: 9. Here the CDR3 DNA reads TGTGCCAGTAGTATTTCCGGACTAGCGGAGCATACCCAGTACTTC. Its translation is CASSISGLAEHTQYF.

CDR3 amino acids: CATSGQGGTGELFF. As DNA, the CDR3 is TGTGCCACCAGCGGGCAGGGTGGCACCGGGGAGCTGTTTTTT. The genes are TRBV15 and TRBJ2-2; a possible D gene is TRBD1 (5 bases). Deletions cut 5 bases from V and 4 bases from J, with 11 bases between. Germline CDR1 and CDR2: LNHNV and YYDKDF (reference sequence). The CDR3 spans 14 residues.

This rearrangement joins TRBV9 to TRBJ2-7; no reliable D call. Germline loops: CDR1 SGDLS, CDR2 YYNGEE. The CDR3 extends over 14 amino acids. The V end was cut by 2 bases, the J end by 1 base, with 10 bases between. The CDR3 region is CASSVSYSSYEQYF. The DNA for the CDR3 is TGTGCCAGCAGCGTGTCTTACTCTTCCTACGAGCAGTACTTC.

The chain couples TRBV5-6 to TRBJ1-2, with D unresolved. The CDR3 has 12 amino acids. The V and J ends lost 2 bases and 8 bases respectively, with 10 bases between them. Germline V gene data show CDR1 as SGHDT and CDR2 as YYEEEE. As DNA, the CDR3 is TGTGCCAGCAGCTTACAGTGGAACGGCTACACCTTC. Protein sequence: CASSLQWNGYTF.

This CDR3 is CASSLEGTGRYEQYF. Here the CDR3 DNA reads TGTGCCAGCAGCTTAGAAGGGACAGGGAGATACGAGCAGTACTTC. This chain connects TRBV7-9 to TRBJ2-7; 9 bases are shared with TRBD1. There are 15 residues in the CDR3. Per the germline V gene, CDR1 is SEHNR and CDR2 is FQNEAQ (reference sequence). The J segment lost 4 bases and the V segment lost 1 base, leaving 5 bases of the junction unmatched. Based on the CDR3 plus reference TRBV7-9 and TRBJ2-7, the full variable domain is DTGVSQNPRHKITKRGQNVTFRCDPISEHNRLYWYRQTLGQGPEFLTYFQNEAQLEKSRLLSDRFSAERPKGSFSTLEIQRTEQGDSAMYLCASSLEGTGRYEQYFGPGTRLTVT.

V is TRBV2 and J is TRBJ1-2; 9 bases are a match to TRBD1. Germline V gives CDR1 SNHLY, CDR2 FYNNEI. CDR3 size: 13 residues. Losses at the gene ends were 7 bases for V and 7 bases for J; bases not matched to a gene: 7. The CDR3 DNA sequence: TGTGCCAGCACACAGGGGGCGGTACTTGGCTACACCTTC. Translation: CASTQGAVLGYTF.

This rearrangement joins TRBV4-1 to TRBJ2-3; 10 nucleotides agree with TRBD2. The CDR3 loop spans 19 amino acids. The germline V gene encodes CDR1 MGHRA and CDR2 YSYEKL. V shed 1 base, J shed 3 bases, and the junction held 13 bases outside the gene matches. CDR3 coding DNA: TGCGCCAGCAGCCAAGTAGTCAGCGGGAGGGCCGTAGGGACAGATACGCAGTATTTT. This sequence encodes CASSQVVSGRAVGTDTQYF.

This clone has a handful of counts. The J gene is TRBJ2-1, the V gene TRBV19, with D unclear. This CDR3 region has 12 residues. Deletions cut 7 bases from V and 0 bases from J, with 4 bases between. Germline V gene lookup returns CDR1 LNHDA and CDR2 SQIVND (reference sequence). CDR3 region: CASISSYNEQFF. The CDR3 DNA reads TGTGCCAGTATCTCCTCCTACAATGAGCAGTTCTTC.

This clone was seen a handful of times. The chain is built from TRBV6-6 and TRBJ2-7; a weak D match, TRBD1 (6 bases). The CDR3 is 16 amino acids. V lost 6 bases and J 5 bases, leaving 23 bases between the germline ends. CDR1 and CDR2 (germline): MNHNY, SVGAGI (reference sequence). The CDR3 here is CASREQGTVNHHEQYF. The CDR3 region has the DNA TGTGCCAGCAGGGAACAGGGAACGGTTAACCATCACGAGCAGTACTTC.

The chain is built from TRBV27 and TRBJ1-5; D is undetermined. The CDR3 has 11 residues. Per the germline V gene, CDR1 is MNHEY and CDR2 is SMNVEV (reference sequence). V was cut by 3 bases and J by 8 bases, with 5 bases left in between. The CDR3 here is CASSFGEPQHF. The CDR3 DNA reads as TGTGCCAGCAGTTTCGGGGAGCCCCAGCATTTT.

This clone was seen more than once but under ten times. The chain joins TRBV6-5 to TRBJ2-1; TRBD1 aligns across 8 bases. The CDR3 is 15 residues long. Germline loops: CDR1 MNHEY, CDR2 SVGAGI. V shed 5 bases and J 2 bases; nucleotides not matched to a gene: 5. DNA for the CDR3: TGTGCCAGCAGTAATGACAGGGGTCCCTACAATGAGCAGTTCTTC. Its protein is CASSNDRGPYNEQFF.

The J gene is TRBJ2-3, the V gene TRBV18; TRBD1 matches 11 bases. Per germline, CDR1 KGHSH and CDR2 LQKENI. CDR3 length equals 15 residues. J gave up 4 bases and V 3 bases, and 3 bases lay outside the gene matches. CDR3 coding DNA: TGTGCCAGCTCACCCGGGACAGGGGGGCCAGATACGCAGTATTTT. It translates to CASSPGTGGPDTQYF.

This clone was seen a few times. The chain links TRBV6-5 to TRBJ2-7; D is possibly TRBD1 (6 bases). CDR1 and CDR2 from the germline V gene are MNHEY and SVGAGI. With 0 bases removed from V and 9 bases from J, the gap between germline ends came to 12 bases. This CDR3 region has 13 residues. The CDR3 DNA sequence: TGTGCCAGCAGTTACTCGAGGGTAGGGGGGCAGTACTTC. This gives the protein CASSYSRVGGQYF.

V and J are TRBV25-1 and TRBJ2-2, with TRBD2 matching 9 bases. With V trimmed by 2 bases and J by 4 bases, 8 bases remained unmatched. Per germline, CDR1 MGHDK and CDR2 SYGVNS. The CDR3 has 17 residues. CDR3 nucleotides: TGTGCCAGCAGTGAACTACCTAGCGGGACACTCACCGGGGAGCTGTTTTTT. Translation: CASSELPSGTLTGELFF.

The V call is TRBV11-2, the J call TRBJ1-2; 7 positions agree with TRBD1. Trimming cost V 5 bases and J 7 bases; bases outside gene matches: 7. The germline CDR1 and CDR2 sequences are SGHAT and FQNNGV. The CDR3 spans 13 residues. CDR3 region: CASSRQGPAGYTF. The CDR3, as DNA: TGTGCCAGCAGCAGACAGGGCCCGGCTGGCTACACCTTC.

This clone was seen a handful of times. The V gene is TRBV29-1, the J gene TRBJ2-1, with 8 bases aligning to TRBD2. From germline, CDR1 is SQVTM and CDR2 ANQGSEA. The CDR3 length is 14 residues. With 3 bases clipped from V and 8 bases from J, the junction kept 9 bases outside the gene matches. Here the CDR3 reads CSVDKAGVGYEQFF. The CDR3 DNA is TGCAGCGTTGATAAAGCGGGAGTAGGGTATGAGCAGTTCTTC.

The CDR3 spells CASLGLGGITGELFF. CDR3 bases: TGTGCCAGTCTAGGACTAGGGGGGATCACCGGGGAGCTGTTTTTT. This sequence joins TRBV19 and TRBJ2-2; D is possibly TRBD2 (7 bases). Germline V gene sequence: CDR1 LNHDA, CDR2 SQIVND (reference sequence). Trimming left V 8 bases short and J 4 bases short, with 17 bases between. CDR3 length: 15 residues.

This clone occurred a few times. V is TRBV5-8 and J is TRBJ2-7; 10 bases fit TRBD1. V was clipped by 4 bases and J by 2 bases; unmatched bases: 15. CDR3 length equals 18 residues. Germline lookup yields CDR1 SGHTS and CDR2 YDEGEE. CDR3 coding DNA: TGTGCCAGCAGCCGTCGGGACAGGGGTGTGGGGATACCCTACGAGCAGTACTTC. It translates to CASSRRDRGVGIPYEQYF.

This chain uses TRBV5-1 with TRBJ1-2, with TRBD1 matching 7 bases. The CDR3 is made up of 14 amino acids. Germline V gene lookup returns CDR1 SGHRS and CDR2 YFSETQ. Losses at the gene ends were 3 bases for V and 0 bases for J; bases not matched to a gene: 2. CDR3 in amino acids: CASSYDRANYGYTF. The CDR3 DNA sequence: TGCGCCAGCAGCTACGACAGGGCTAACTATGGCTACACCTTC.

V usage is TRBV9 and J usage is TRBJ2-7, with D maybe TRBD2 (6 bases). CDR1 is SGDLS and CDR2 is YYNGEE in the germline V gene. This CDR3 has 16 amino acids. V was trimmed by 0 bases and J by 0 bases, leaving 13 bases between them. CDR3 loop: CASSVGWGTPSYEQYF. In nucleotides, the CDR3 is TGTGCCAGCAGCGTAGGGTGGGGGACTCCCTCCTACGAGCAGTACTTC.

This clone has only a few counts. This chain joins TRBV5-4 and TRBJ2-1; the match to TRBD2 covers 11 bases. The germline V gene encodes CDR1 SGHNT and CDR2 YYREEE (reference sequence). The trim removed 3 bases at V and 7 bases at J, leaving 3 bases unmatched. This CDR3 has 14 amino acids. Here the CDR3 reads CASSSRTSGNEQFF. The CDR3 nucleotides read TGTGCCAGCAGCTCTCGGACTAGCGGGAATGAGCAGTTCTTC.

The chain couples TRBV5-1 to TRBJ1-2, with D perhaps TRBD1 (6 bases). There are 16 residues in the CDR3. Trimming shortened V by 2 bases and J by 2 bases, and 16 bases separated the two germline ends. Germline-derived CDR1 and CDR2 are SGHRS and YFSETQ. This CDR3 reads CASSLGDRRSNYGYTF. CDR3 DNA sequence: TGCGCCAGCAGCTTAGGCGACAGGCGATCGAACTATGGCTACACCTTC.

This clone was detected only a few times. This sequence joins TRBV27 and TRBJ2-1, with 12 bases identical to TRBD2. Trimming cost V 5 bases and J 8 bases; bases outside gene matches: 7. Germline CDR1 reads MNHEY; CDR2 reads SMNVEV (reference sequence). CDR3 length equals 15 residues. For the CDR3, the DNA is TGTGCCAGCAGTCTCGGACTAGCGGGAACGGATGAGCAGTTCTTC. It encodes CASSLGLAGTDEQFF.